Listed below are T cell receptor beta chains from one sample, sequenced in a study of blood T cell repertoires in COVID-19. This table comes from immunoSEQ multiplex PCR, and its TCRdb copy is limited to in-frame clones, with some not included. There are about 74,000 clones in the sample; around 86% occur only once, and 29% lies in the top ten. The specimen was peripheral blood. The receptors here all came from a woman older than 75 with active or convalescent COVID-19. The CDR3 runs from the conserved cysteine through the conserved F or W. A D gene is named only where the DNA matches it firmly.

d_gene | j_gene | v_gene | CDR3aa
TRBD1 | TRBJ1-2 | TRBV30 | CAWSEPIPGQTYDMVYGYTF
TRBD2 | TRBJ2-3 | TRBV11-3 | CASSLGLAVTHTQYF
. | TRBJ2-2 | TRBV19 | CASTRNSDTGELFF
TRBD1 | TRBJ1-3 | TRBV4-1 | CASSQWDRGPGNTIYF
TRBD1 | TRBJ1-6 | TRBV18 | CASSPGDRQYSPLHF
. | TRBJ1-5 | TRBV6-6 | CASSYDQGSQPQHF
TRBD1 | TRBJ2-7 | TRBV7-2 | CASSLRVQGAYEQYF
. | TRBJ1-5 | TRBV6-6 | CASSYGQYQPQHF
TRBD1 | TRBJ1-3 | TRBV14 | CASSLLTGGPGNTIYF
. | TRBJ1-2 | TRBV29-1 | CSVEFAMGYTF
. | TRBJ2-3 | TRBV7-8 | CASSFRGAGDTQYF
. | TRBJ1-1 | TRBV5-8 | CASSFRGTEAFF
. | TRBJ1-5 | TRBV14 | CASSTTRGVVQPQHF
TRBD1 | TRBJ1-5 | TRBV6-2/TRBV6-3 | CASSLDRGLNQPQHF
. | TRBJ1-1 | TRBV5-5 | CASSLRVSGTEAFF
. | TRBJ1-3 | TRBV19 | CASTLGFTSGNTIYF
. | TRBJ1-3 | TRBV28 | CASSLLRDLSFGTIYF
TRBD1 | TRBJ1-2 | TRBV28 | CASSHRGEGYTF
TRBD1 | TRBJ1-2 | TRBV3-1/TRBV3-2 | CASSQGQGTMGYGYTF
TRBD1 | TRBJ1-2 | TRBV7-9 | CASSLRQGNYGYTF
TRBD1 | TRBJ1-4 | TRBV7-2 | CASSGGTGPNEKLFF
. | TRBJ2-1 | TRBV11-2 | CASSLIVNEQFF
. | TRBJ1-1 | TRBV7-9 | CASSFDTEAFF
. | TRBJ2-1 | TRBV9 | CAIISRGRPYNEQFF
TRBD2 | TRBJ2-5 | TRBV20-1 | CSASFPSGAQETQYF
. | TRBJ1-2 | TRBV12-3/TRBV12-4 | CASSIQGLGYTF
TRBD2 | TRBJ2-5 | TRBV30 | CAWSVAGVETQYF
. | TRBJ1-3 | TRBV15 | CATSRGDSGNTIYF
. | TRBJ1-5 | TRBV6-5 | CASSSGEGPQHF